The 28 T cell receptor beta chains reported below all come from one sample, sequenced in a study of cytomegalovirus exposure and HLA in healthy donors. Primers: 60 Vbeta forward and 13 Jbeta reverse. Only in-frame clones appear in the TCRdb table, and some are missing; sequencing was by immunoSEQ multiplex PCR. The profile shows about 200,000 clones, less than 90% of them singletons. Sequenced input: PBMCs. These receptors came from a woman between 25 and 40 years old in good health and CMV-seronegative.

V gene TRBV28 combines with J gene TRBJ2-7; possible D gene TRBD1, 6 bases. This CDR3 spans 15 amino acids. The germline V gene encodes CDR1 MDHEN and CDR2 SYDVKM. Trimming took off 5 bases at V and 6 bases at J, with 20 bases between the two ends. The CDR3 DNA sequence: TGTGCCAGCAGTCGCACGACAGGATTCCGGACCGAGCAGTACTTC. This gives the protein CASSRTTGFRTEQYF.

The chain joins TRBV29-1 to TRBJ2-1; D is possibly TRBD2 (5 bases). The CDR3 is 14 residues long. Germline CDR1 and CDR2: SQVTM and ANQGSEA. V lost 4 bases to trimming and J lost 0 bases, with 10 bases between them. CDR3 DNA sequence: TGCAGCGTTGGGGCGGGCTACTCCTACAATGAGCAGTTCTTC. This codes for CSVGAGYSYNEQFF.

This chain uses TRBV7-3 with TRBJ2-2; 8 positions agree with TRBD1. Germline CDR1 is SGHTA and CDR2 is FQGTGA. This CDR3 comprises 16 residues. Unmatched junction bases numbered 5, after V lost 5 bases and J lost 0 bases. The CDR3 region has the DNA TGTGCCAGCAGCCCGACAGGGGCGTCGAACACCGGGGAGCTGTTTTTT. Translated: CASSPTGASNTGELFF.

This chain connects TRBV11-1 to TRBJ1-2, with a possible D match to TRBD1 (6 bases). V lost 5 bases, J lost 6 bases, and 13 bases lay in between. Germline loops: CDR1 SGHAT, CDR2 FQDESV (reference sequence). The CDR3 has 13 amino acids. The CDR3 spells CASSQKGGHGYTF. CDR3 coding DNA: TGTGCCAGCAGCCAAAAGGGGGGGCATGGCTACACCTTC.

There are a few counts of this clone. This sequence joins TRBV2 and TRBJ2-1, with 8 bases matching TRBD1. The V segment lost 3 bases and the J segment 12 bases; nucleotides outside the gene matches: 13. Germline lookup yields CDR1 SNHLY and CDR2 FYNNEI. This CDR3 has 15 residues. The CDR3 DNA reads TGTGCCAGCAGTGACCTGAGACAGGGGCCCTTTGGGCAGTTCTTC. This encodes CASSDLRQGPFGQFF.

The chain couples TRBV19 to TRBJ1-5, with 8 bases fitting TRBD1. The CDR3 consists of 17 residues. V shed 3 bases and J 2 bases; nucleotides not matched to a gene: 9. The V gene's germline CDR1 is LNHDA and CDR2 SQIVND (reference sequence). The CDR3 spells CASSIQGASRGNQPQHF. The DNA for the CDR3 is TGTGCCAGTAGTATCCAGGGGGCCAGTCGGGGCAATCAGCCCCAGCATTTT.

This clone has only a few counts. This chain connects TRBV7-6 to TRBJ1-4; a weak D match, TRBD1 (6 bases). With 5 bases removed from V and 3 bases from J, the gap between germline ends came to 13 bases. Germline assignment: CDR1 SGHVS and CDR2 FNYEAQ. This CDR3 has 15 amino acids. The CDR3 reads CASSGRTGSNEKLFF. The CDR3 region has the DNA TGTGCCAGCAGCGGGCGAACAGGGTCTAATGAAAAACTGTTTTTT.

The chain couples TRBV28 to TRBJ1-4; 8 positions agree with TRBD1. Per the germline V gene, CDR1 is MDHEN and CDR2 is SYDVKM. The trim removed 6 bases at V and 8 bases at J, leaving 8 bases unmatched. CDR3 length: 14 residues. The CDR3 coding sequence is TGTGCCAGCAGGCCGGTGACAGGGGTCGAAAAACTGTTTTTT. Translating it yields CASRPVTGVEKLFF.

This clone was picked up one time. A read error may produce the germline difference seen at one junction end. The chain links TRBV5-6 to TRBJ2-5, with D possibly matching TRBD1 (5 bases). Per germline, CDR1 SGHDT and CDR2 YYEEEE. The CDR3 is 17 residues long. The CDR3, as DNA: TGTGCCAGCGGCTTGTTACCGTGGAAGGGGTGGGGAGAGACCCAGTACTTC. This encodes CASGLLPWKGWGETQYF.

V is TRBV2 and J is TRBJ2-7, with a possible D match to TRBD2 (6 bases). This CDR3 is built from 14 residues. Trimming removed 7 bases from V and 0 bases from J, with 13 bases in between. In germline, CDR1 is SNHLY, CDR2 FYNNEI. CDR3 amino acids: CASKRDFGSYEQYF. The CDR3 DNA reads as TGTGCCAGCAAAAGGGACTTCGGCTCCTACGAGCAGTACTTC.

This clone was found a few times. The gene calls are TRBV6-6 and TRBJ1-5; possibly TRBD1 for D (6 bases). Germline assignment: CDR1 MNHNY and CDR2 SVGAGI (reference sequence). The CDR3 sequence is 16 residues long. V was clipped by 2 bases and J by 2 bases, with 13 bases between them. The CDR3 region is CASSYGDRPGNQPQHF. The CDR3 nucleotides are TGTGCCAGCAGTTACGGAGACAGGCCAGGCAATCAGCCCCAGCATTTT.

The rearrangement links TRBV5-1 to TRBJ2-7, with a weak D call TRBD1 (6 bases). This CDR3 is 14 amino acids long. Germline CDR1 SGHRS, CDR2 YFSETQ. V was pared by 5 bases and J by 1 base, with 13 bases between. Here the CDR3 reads CASRNQGSSYEQYF. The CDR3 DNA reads TGCGCCAGCAGAAATCAGGGGAGTTCCTACGAGCAGTACTTC.

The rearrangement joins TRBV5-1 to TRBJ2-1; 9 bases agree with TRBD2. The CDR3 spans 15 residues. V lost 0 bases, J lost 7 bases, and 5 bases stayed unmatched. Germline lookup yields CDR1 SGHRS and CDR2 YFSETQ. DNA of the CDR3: TGCGCCAGCAGCTTGGGGGTAGCGGGAGTGAATGAGCAGTTCTTC. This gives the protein CASSLGVAGVNEQFF.

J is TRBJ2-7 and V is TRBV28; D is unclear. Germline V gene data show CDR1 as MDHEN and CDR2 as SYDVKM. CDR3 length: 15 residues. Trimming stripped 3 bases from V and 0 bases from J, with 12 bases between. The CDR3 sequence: CASSFRQRPSYEQYF. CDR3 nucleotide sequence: TGTGCCAGCAGTTTTAGGCAGCGCCCCTCCTACGAGCAGTACTTC.

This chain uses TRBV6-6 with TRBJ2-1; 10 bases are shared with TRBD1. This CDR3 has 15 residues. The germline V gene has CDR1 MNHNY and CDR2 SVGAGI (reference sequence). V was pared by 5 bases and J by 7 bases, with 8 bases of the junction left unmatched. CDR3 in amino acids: CASSRTGGARNEQFF. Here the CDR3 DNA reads TGTGCCAGCAGTCGGACAGGGGGTGCTAGGAATGAGCAGTTCTTC.

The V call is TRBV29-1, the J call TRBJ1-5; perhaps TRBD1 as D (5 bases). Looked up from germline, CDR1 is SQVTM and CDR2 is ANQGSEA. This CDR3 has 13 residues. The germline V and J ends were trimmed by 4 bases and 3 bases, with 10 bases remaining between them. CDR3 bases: TGCAGCGTTGGGAGGGGAGTCAATCAGCCCCAGCATTTT. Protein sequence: CSVGRGVNQPQHF.

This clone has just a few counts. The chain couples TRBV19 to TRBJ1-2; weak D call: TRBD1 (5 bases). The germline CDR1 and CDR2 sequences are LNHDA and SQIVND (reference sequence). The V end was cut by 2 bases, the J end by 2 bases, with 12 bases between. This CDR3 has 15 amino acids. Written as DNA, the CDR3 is TGTGCCAGTAGTATAATGGTAGGACACAACTATGGCTACACCTTC. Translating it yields CASSIMVGHNYGYTF.

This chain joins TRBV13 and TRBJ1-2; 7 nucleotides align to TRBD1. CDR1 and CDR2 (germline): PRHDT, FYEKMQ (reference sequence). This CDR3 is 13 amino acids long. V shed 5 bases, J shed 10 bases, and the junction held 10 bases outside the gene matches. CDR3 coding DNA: TGTGCCAGCAGCCCAACCAGGGGGGCTGTCTACACCTTC. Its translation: CASSPTRGAVYTF. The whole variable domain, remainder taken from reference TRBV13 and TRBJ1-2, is AAGVIQSPRHLIKEKRETATLKCYPIPRHDTVYWYQQGPGQDPQFLISFYEKMQSDKGSIPDRFSAQQFSDYHSELNMSSLELGDSALYFCASSPTRGAVYTFGSGTRLTVV.

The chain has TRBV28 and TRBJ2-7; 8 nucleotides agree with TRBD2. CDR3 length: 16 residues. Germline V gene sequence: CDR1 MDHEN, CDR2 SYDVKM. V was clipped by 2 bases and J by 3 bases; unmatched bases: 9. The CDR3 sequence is CASSLVFSGDYYEQYF. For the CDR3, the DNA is TGTGCCAGCAGTTTAGTTTTTAGCGGGGATTACTACGAGCAGTACTTC.

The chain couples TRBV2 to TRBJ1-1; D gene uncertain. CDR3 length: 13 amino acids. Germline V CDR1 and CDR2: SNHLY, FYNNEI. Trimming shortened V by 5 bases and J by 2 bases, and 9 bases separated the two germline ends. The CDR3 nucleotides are TGTGCCAGCAGTCTGGTGGGCAACACTGAAGCTTTCTTT. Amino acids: CASSLVGNTEAFF. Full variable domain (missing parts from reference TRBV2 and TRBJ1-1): EPEVTQTPSHQVTQMGQEVILRCVPISNHLYFYWYRQILGQKVEFLVSFYNNEISEKSEIFDDQFSVERPDGSNFTLKIRSTKLEDSAMYFCASSLVGNTEAFFGQGTRLTVV.

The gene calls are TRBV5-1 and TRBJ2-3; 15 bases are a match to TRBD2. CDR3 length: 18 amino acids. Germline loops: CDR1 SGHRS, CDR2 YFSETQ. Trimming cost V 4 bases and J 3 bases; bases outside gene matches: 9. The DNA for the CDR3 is TGCGCCAGCAGCCTAGGGGGACTAGCGGGAGGTGAGACAGATACGCAGTATTTT. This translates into CASSLGGLAGGETDTQYF.

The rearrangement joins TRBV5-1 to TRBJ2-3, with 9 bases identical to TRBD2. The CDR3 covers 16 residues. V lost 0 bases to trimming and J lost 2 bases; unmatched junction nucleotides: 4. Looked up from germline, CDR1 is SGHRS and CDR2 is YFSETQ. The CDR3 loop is CASSLGLAGFTDTQYF. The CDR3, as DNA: TGCGCCAGCAGCTTGGGCCTAGCGGGATTCACAGATACGCAGTATTTT.

CDR3 region: CASSFPKTEAFF. Written as DNA, the CDR3 is TGTGCCAGCAGTTTCCCCAAAACTGAAGCTTTCTTT. V usage is TRBV27 and J usage is TRBJ1-1; D is undetermined. Germline V gene lookup returns CDR1 MNHEY and CDR2 SMNVEV (reference sequence). V was clipped by 3 bases and J by 5 bases, with 7 bases between them. The CDR3 is 12 amino acids.

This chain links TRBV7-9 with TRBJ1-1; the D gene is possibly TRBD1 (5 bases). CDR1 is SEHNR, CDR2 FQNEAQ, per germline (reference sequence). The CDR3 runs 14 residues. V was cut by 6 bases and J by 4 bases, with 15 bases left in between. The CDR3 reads CASSPKWGGTEAFF. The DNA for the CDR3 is TGTGCCAGCAGTCCCAAGTGGGGCGGCACTGAAGCTTTCTTT.

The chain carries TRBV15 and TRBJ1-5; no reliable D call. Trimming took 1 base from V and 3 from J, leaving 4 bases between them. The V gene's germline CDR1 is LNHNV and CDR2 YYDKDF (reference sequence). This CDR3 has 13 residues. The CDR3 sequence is CATSRGLNQPQHF. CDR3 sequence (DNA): TGTGCCACCAGCAGAGGACTCAATCAGCCCCAGCATTTT.

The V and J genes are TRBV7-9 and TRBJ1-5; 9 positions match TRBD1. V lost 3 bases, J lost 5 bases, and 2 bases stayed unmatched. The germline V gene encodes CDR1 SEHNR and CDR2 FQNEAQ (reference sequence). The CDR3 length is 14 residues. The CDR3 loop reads CASSFTGGDQPQHF. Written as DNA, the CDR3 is TGTGCCAGCAGCTTTACAGGGGGCGATCAGCCCCAGCATTTT.

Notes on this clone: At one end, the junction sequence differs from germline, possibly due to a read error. The CDR3 loop reads CASSQSGIQETQYF. CDR3 nucleotides: TGTGCTAGCAGCCAAAGCGGGATCCAAGAGACCCAGTACTTC. The V call is TRBV7-7, the J call TRBJ2-5, with 7 bases lining up with TRBD2. Looked up from germline, CDR1 is SSHAT and CDR2 is FNYEAQ (reference sequence). CDR3 length: 14 amino acids. The variable domain in full, completed from reference TRBV7-7 and TRBJ2-5, reads GAGVSQSPRYKVTKRGQDVTLRCDPISSHATLYWYQQALGQGPEFLTYFNYEAQPDKSGLPSDRFSAERPEGSISTLTIQRTEQRDSAMYRCASSQSGIQETQYFGPGTRLLVL.

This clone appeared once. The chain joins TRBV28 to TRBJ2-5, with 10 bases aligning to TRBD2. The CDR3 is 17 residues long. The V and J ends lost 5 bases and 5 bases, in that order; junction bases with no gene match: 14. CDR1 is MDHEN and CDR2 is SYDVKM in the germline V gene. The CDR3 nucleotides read TGTGCCAGCAGTCACGGACTAGCGGCTCCGGCGGGGGAGACCCAGTACTTC. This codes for CASSHGLAAPAGETQYF.